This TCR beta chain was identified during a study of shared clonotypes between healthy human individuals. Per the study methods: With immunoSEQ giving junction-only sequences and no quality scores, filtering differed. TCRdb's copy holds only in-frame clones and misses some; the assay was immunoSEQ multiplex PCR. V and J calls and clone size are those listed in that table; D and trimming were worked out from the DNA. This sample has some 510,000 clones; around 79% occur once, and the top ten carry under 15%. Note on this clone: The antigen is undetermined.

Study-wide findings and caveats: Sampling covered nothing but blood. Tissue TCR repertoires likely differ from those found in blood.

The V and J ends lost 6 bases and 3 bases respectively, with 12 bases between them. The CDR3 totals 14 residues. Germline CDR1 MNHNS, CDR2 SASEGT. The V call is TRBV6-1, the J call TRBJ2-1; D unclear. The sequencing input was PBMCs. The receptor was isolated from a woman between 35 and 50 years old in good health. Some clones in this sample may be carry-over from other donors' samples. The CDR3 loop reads CASSWGGIYNEQFF. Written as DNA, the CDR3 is TGTGCCAGCAGCTGGGGTGGGATCTACAATGAGCAGTTCTTC.